The clone carrying this T cell receptor (beta chain) showed up just a few times. V lost 0 bases to trimming and J lost 6 bases, with 12 bases between them. Germline V gene lookup returns CDR1 SGHVS and CDR2 FNYEAQ. The CDR3 loop spans 14 amino acids. This sample was included in a study of blood T cells in healthy people across ages. A second PCR, run for about 7 to 11 cycles, used a sample-barcoded 5' primer plus a J-beta primer mix. TCRdb fed the 5' RACE reads into MiXCR, producing one record per CDR3 protein. The sample shows approximately 1,700,000 distinct CDR3 sequences, 30% to 40% of them seen only once.

The sample taken for sequencing was blood. The origin of this receptor is a human donor in good health. The J gene is TRBJ2-7, the V gene TRBV7-6, with D maybe TRBD1 (5 bases). CDR3 bases: TGTGCCAGCAGCTTAGCCCCCAGGGCGTCCGAGCAGTACTTC. It codes for CASSLAPRASEQYF.